This record covers a single TCR beta chain. Repertoires were generated with immunoSEQ multiplex PCR, while TCRdb's copy carries only in-frame clones and drops some. Among 65,000 to 80,000 clones listed, approximately 89% were seen once. The germline V and J ends were trimmed by 5 bases and 2 bases, with 3 bases remaining between them. The CDR3 covers 11 residues. The V gene's germline CDR1 is SGHVS and CDR2 FQNEAQ. These data originate in a study of OX40 agonist ivuxolimab in advanced cancers. About the study: It was permissible to have had prior anti-PD-1, anti-PD-L1 or anti-CTLA-4 therapy, and under 45% had some.

The specimen comprised CD4+ or CD8+ T cells sorted from blood, sampled in a trial of the OX40 agonist ivuxolimab. The genes are TRBV7-8 and TRBJ2-5; D remains ambiguous. This sequence originates from an adult with an advanced solid tumor such as melanoma, head and neck, liver or kidney cancer. In DNA, the CDR3 is TGTGCCAGCAGCCAGCAAGAGACCCAGTACTTC. The encoded protein is CASSQQETQYF.